The sequence of this T cell receptor (beta chain) was determined in a study of molecular identifiers for immune sequencing clone quantification. Study-wide points: Beyond 20 RNA copies, clones held over 98% of effector molecules, compared with under 1% in naive cells. One cell's worth of spiked Jurkat TCR RNA was reportedly detectable among about a million naive cells.

Sorting was used to obtain naive CD8 T cells (CD8+CD4-CCR7+CD45RA+). TCRdb analysed the PCR reads with MiXCR anew, one entry per CDR3 protein. The data contain hundreds of thousands of distinct CDR3 sequences, about 22% of them singletons. The CDR3 is 15 amino acids. Per germline, CDR1 MDHEN and CDR2 SYDVKM. Between the trimmed V and J ends, which lost 7 bases and 5 bases, there was a span of 20 bases. Worth noting for this clonotype: The antigen is not known.

Material: naive CD8+ T cells from blood, with Jurkat cell RNA spiked in. Regarding subset: FACS-sorted CD8+CD4-CCR7+CD45RA+ naive T cells. This sequence originates from a human donor in good health. Some libraries in this study had Jurkat cell RNA spiked in. The chain carries TRBV28 and TRBJ2-5; TRBD2 is a possible D gene (5 bases). The CDR3, as DNA: TGTGCCAGCACCATTACGGGAATGGCGGTTGAGACCCAGTACTTC. This codes for CASTITGMAVETQYF.